One and the same sample provided the 13 T cell receptor beta chains below, sequenced in a study of CD8 T cells in Susac syndrome. cDNA came from 0.5 to 1 ug RNA primed by random hexamers. TCRdb passed the immunoSEQ multiplex PCR reads through MiXCR, listing each CDR3 protein once. Counted here are 140,000 or so distinct CDR3 sequences, around 94% occurring once; the ten biggest clones make up around 0.08%. The sample consisted of CD4+ T cells from PBMCs. These receptors originate from a human donor in good health.

The chain has TRBV6-6 and TRBJ2-2; 7 nucleotides agree with TRBD1. J was trimmed by 9 bases and V by 7 bases; bases with no gene match: 2. Germline V gene sequence: CDR1 MNHNY, CDR2 SVGAGI (reference sequence). The CDR3 has 11 residues. In DNA, the CDR3 is TGTGCCAGCAAGGGGGCCCGGGAGCTGTTTTTT. This sequence encodes CASKGARELFF.

This clonotype has a handful of counts. The rearrangement links TRBV6-2 or TRBV6-3 to TRBJ2-7; D gene uncertain. The CDR3 consists of 11 residues. Trimming removed 8 bases at V and 3 bases at J, with 8 bases between. Germline CDR1 is MNHEY and CDR2 is SVGEGT. CDR3 residues: CASSGGYEQYF. The DNA of the CDR3 is TGTGCCAGCTCGGGTGGCTACGAGCAGTACTTC.

The genes are TRBV2 and TRBJ2-7; 11 positions match TRBD2. The CDR3 loop spans 17 amino acids. The V gene end was trimmed by 6 bases and the J gene end by 5 bases; junction bases not matched to a gene: 15. The V gene's germline CDR1 is SNHLY and CDR2 FYNNEI. CDR3: CASRRAGSGRAVNEQYF. DNA for the CDR3: TGTGCCAGCAGAAGGGCGGGTAGCGGGAGGGCCGTCAACGAGCAGTACTTC.

The chain carries TRBV5-1 and TRBJ2-6; 10 bases line up with TRBD2. The CDR3 extends over 18 amino acids. CDR1 is SGHRS and CDR2 is YFSETQ in the germline V gene. The V and J ends lost 0 bases and 7 bases, in that order; junction bases with no gene match: 10. CDR3 DNA sequence: TGCGCCAGCAGCTTGGAGAAGCGGGAGGGTTTCCGAGCCAACGTCCTGACTTTC. Translation: CASSLEKREGFRANVLTF.

This clonotype has only one observation. CDR3 loop: CSARAGAITEAFF. The CDR3 bases are TGCAGTGCTAGGGCGGGGGCTATTACTGAAGCTTTCTTT. The gene calls are TRBV20-1 and TRBJ1-1, with a tentative D call TRBD1 (6 bases). From germline, CDR1 is DFQATT and CDR2 SNEGSKA (reference sequence). V dropped 3 bases and J dropped 5 bases, with 13 bases sitting between them. This CDR3 contains 13 residues.

The chain links TRBV7-9 to TRBJ1-2; D unclear. V was clipped by 5 bases and J by 4 bases, with 17 bases between them. Germline V gene lookup returns CDR1 SEHNR and CDR2 FQNEAQ (reference sequence). The CDR3 sequence is 15 residues long. CDR3 amino acids: CASSHSWGTAYGYTF. The CDR3 DNA is TGTGCCAGCAGCCATTCCTGGGGTACGGCCTATGGCTACACCTTC.

In DNA, the CDR3 is TGTGCCAGTAGTTTACAGGGTTTCTATGGCTACACCTTC. Translating it yields CASSLQGFYGYTF. The J gene is TRBJ1-2, the V gene TRBV19, with a weak D call TRBD1 (6 bases). V was pared by 5 bases and J by 4 bases, with 11 bases between. Germline loops: CDR1 LNHDA, CDR2 SQIVND (reference sequence). This CDR3 comprises 13 residues.

This clonotype was seen a few times. This chain joins TRBV12-3 or TRBV12-4 and TRBJ1-2; 9 bases are shared with TRBD1. V shed 2 bases, J shed 3 bases, and the junction held 1 base outside the gene matches. There are 14 residues in the CDR3. CDR3 loop: CASSLRQGDYGYTF. CDR3 nucleotide sequence: TGTGCCAGCAGTTTACGACAGGGGGACTATGGCTACACCTTC.

The CDR3 reads CSASPTSGPYEQYF. CDR3 in DNA: TGCAGTGCAAGCCCAACTAGCGGGCCCTACGAGCAGTACTTC. The J gene is TRBJ2-7, the V gene TRBV20-1; 9 nucleotides align to TRBD2. This CDR3 contains 14 residues. Germline V gene lookup returns CDR1 DFQATT and CDR2 SNEGSKA (reference sequence). J lost 2 bases, V lost 6 bases, and 8 bases had no gene match.

This chain links TRBV5-1 with TRBJ2-7; D remains unclear. The V and J ends lost 4 bases and 4 bases respectively, with 15 bases between them. Germline CDR1 is SGHRS and CDR2 is YFSETQ. The length of the CDR3 is 14 residues. The CDR3 loop is CASSLADFIYEQYF. The DNA for the CDR3 is TGCGCCAGCAGCCTCGCCGATTTTATTTACGAGCAGTACTTC.

The genes are TRBV7-9 and TRBJ1-4, with unresolved D. CDR3 length equals 13 residues. Germline V lookup: CDR1 SEHNR, CDR2 FQNEAQ (reference sequence). The V gene lost 1 base and the J gene lost 9 bases, with 9 bases spanning the gap. The CDR3 protein is CASSLVAQKKLFF. The CDR3, as DNA: TGTGCCAGCAGCTTAGTTGCCCAGAAAAAACTGTTTTTT.

J is TRBJ2-2 and V is TRBV3-1; 11 positions match TRBD1. J was trimmed by 5 bases and V by 3 bases; bases with no gene match: 2. CDR1 and CDR2 from the germline V gene are LGHDT and YNNKEL (reference sequence). This CDR3 has 15 residues. The DNA of the CDR3 is TGTGCCAGCAGCCAGGACAGGGGGCAGACCGGGGAGCTGTTTTTT. Protein: CASSQDRGQTGELFF.

The chain couples TRBV2 to TRBJ1-2; 8 nucleotides agree with TRBD1. V was clipped by 5 bases and J by 5 bases; unmatched bases: 16. This CDR3 has 17 residues. Germline assignment: CDR1 SNHLY and CDR2 FYNNEI. The CDR3 loop is CASSSPGRGQLGYGYTF. DNA of the CDR3: TGTGCCAGCAGTAGCCCAGGCAGGGGGCAATTAGGATATGGCTACACCTTC.